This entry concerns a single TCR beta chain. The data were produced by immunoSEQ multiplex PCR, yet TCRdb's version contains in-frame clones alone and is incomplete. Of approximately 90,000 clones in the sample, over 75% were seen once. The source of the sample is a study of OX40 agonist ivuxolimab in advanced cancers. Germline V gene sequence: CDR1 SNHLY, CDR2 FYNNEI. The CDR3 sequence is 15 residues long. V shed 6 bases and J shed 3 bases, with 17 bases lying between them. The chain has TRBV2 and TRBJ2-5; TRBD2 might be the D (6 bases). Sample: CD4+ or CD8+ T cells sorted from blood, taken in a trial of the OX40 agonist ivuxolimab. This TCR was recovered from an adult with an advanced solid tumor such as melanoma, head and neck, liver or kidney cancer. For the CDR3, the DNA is TGTGCCAGCAGCCAACCCCAGGAGGGAAAAGAGACCCAGTACTTC. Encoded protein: CASSQPQEGKETQYF.